A selection of T cell receptor beta chains follows, all from one sample in a study of control samples from healthy donors and cancer patients. The table came from immunoSEQ multiplex PCR; TCRdb's copy has only in-frame clones and leaves some out. The data hold around 70,000 clones, with around 87% observed a single time. Sequencing used PBMCs. Receptor source: a woman between 50 and 59 years old with head and neck cancer. Each CDR3 is given with its conserved first and last residue. The D gene is left open where the match is weak. Clone size is not always given. Where it is, it says once, few, many or a class for expanded clones.

v_call	d_call	j_call	clone_size	cdr3_nt	cdr3_aa
TRBV3-1/TRBV3-2	NA	TRBJ2-7	NA	TGTGCCAGCAGCCAAGATCACGGGGGCGAGCAGTACTTC	CASSQDHGGEQYF
TRBV2	TRBD2	TRBJ2-1	NA	TGTGCCAGCAGTCATGGACTAGGTAGATACAATGAGCAGTTCTTC	CASSHGLGRYNEQFF
TRBV24-1	NA	TRBJ1-5	NA	TGTGCCACCAGTGGATCGGGGGGGGGTAGCAATCAGCCCCAGCATTTT	CATSGSGGGSNQPQHF
TRBV5-1	NA	TRBJ1-4	NA	TGCGCCAGCAGCCCGGAAGGACTTCCAACTAATGAAAAACTGTTTTTT	CASSPEGLPTNEKLFF
TRBV6-5	TRBD1	TRBJ1-6	few	TGTGCCAGCAAGTGGGACAGAGGTTCACCCCTCCACTTT	CASKWDRGSPLHF
TRBV28	NA	TRBJ1-4	NA	TGTGCCGCCCGGGGGGGGACTACCCTAAAACTGTTTTTT	CAARGGTTLKLFF
TRBV6-1	TRBD1	TRBJ2-3	NA	TGTGCCAGCAGTGAGGGACAGGGAACTAGCACAGATACGCAGTATTTT	CASSEGQGTSTDTQYF
TRBV5-1	TRBD1	TRBJ1-1	NA	TGCGCCAGCCGCGACAGGGAGGCGGCTGAAGCTTTCTTT	CASRDREAAEAFF
TRBV5-6	TRBD1	TRBJ1-2	once	TGTGCCAGCAGCTTTTATGCCCGGGACAGGGATTATGGCTACACCTTC	CASSFYARDRDYGYTF
TRBV30	TRBD1	TRBJ1-4	NA	TGTGCCCGCACAGGGGATGCAACTAATGAAAAACTGTTTTTT	CARTGDATNEKLFF
TRBV5-4	NA	TRBJ1-1	NA	TGTGCCAGCAGCTTCCGACAGGCCCCTAACACTGAAGCTTTCTTT	CASSFRQAPNTEAFF
TRBV19	TRBD1	TRBJ2-2	NA	TGTGCCAGTAGTAGGGCAGGGGGCGCCTCCGGGGAGCTGTTTTTT	CASSRAGGASGELFF
TRBV7-2	NA	TRBJ2-3	NA	TGTGCCAGCAGCGCCTTATACACAGATACGCAGTATTTT	CASSALYTDTQYF
TRBV6-5	NA	TRBJ1-3	NA	TGTGCCAGCAGCGCAGGGGTGTCCGGAAACACCATATATTTT	CASSAGVSGNTIYF
TRBV20-1	NA	TRBJ1-2	once	TGCAGTGCTAGTACCCAGGGAGAAGGCTATGGCTACACCTTC	CSASTQGEGYGYTF
TRBV3-1/TRBV3-2	NA	TRBJ2-1	NA	TGTGCCAGCAGCCAAAGGGGGGCCAGCAATGAGCAGTTCTTC	CASSQRGASNEQFF
TRBV18	NA	TRBJ2-7	NA	TGTGCCAGCTCACCTTTACGGACACCCGAGCAGTACTTC	CASSPLRTPEQYF
TRBV28	NA	TRBJ1-2	NA	TGTGCCTCCGGGCTTCGATCTTACACCTTC	CASGLRSYTF
TRBV28	TRBD1	TRBJ1-2	NA	TGTGCCAGCAGCTTCAACCCCTCGACAGGGGGATACGGCTACACCTTC	CASSFNPSTGGYGYTF
TRBV2	NA	TRBJ1-1	NA	TGTGCCAGCAGCAATCTCGCGGGGCTTACTGAAGCTTTCTTT	CASSNLAGLTEAFF
TRBV5-6	NA	TRBJ1-5	few	TGTGCCAGCAGCTTGGGGACTACGCGAGATCAGCCCCAGCATTTT	CASSLGTTRDQPQHF
TRBV28	TRBD2	TRBJ2-3	NA	TGTGCCAGCAGTTTATCAGCGGGGGGAGGCACAGATACGCAGTATTTT	CASSLSAGGGTDTQYF
TRBV4-1	NA	TRBJ1-2	few	TGCGCCAGCAGCCAAGACCCGTCAGGGTATGGCTACACCTTC	CASSQDPSGYGYTF
TRBV20-1	TRBD1	TRBJ2-5	once	TGCAGTGCTAGTTCGGGACAGCCAGCCCAAGAGACCCAGTACTTC	CSASSGQPAQETQYF
TRBV6-5	NA	TRBJ1-1	NA	TGTGCCAGCAGGGTGGACAGTTTGAACACTGAAGCTTTCTTT	CASRVDSLNTEAFF
TRBV9	NA	TRBJ2-4	NA	TGTGCCAGCAGCGTAGAGGGCGGCGGCGCCAAAAACATTCAGTACTTC	CASSVEGGGAKNIQYF
TRBV19	TRBD1	TRBJ2-7	NA	TGTGCCAGTAGCCACCGGGACAGTAGAATCTACGAGCAGTACTTC	CASSHRDSRIYEQYF
TRBV5-4	TRBD1	TRBJ2-2	NA	TGTGCCAGCAGCCCGTACGGGACAGGGGTTCCCGGGGAGCTGTTTTTT	CASSPYGTGVPGELFF
TRBV25-1	NA	TRBJ1-2	NA	TGTGCCAGCAGTGAGGGGGACGGACGGAAGTATGGCTACACCTTC	CASSEGDGRKYGYTF
TRBV7-6	NA	TRBJ2-5	NA	TGTGCCAGCAGCTTAGACTTGGGACACCAAGAGACCCAGTACTTC	CASSLDLGHQETQYF
TRBV7-2	NA	TRBJ1-5	NA	TGTGCCAGCAGTCCCACCCAGGGTCAGCCCCAGCATTTT	CASSPTQGQPQHF
TRBV28	NA	TRBJ1-5	NA	TGTGCCAGCAGTTGGGGGTCCCAGCCCCAGCATTTT	CASSWGSQPQHF
TRBV11-2	NA	TRBJ1-5	NA	TGTGCCAGCAGCTTAGATCGGGGACACCAGCCCCAGCATTTT	CASSLDRGHQPQHF
TRBV10-3	NA	TRBJ2-2	NA	TGTGCCATCAGTCGCACTCCAGGACAGAGGAACACCGGGGAGCTGTTTTTT	CAISRTPGQRNTGELFF
TRBV28	TRBD1	TRBJ2-3	NA	TGTGCCAGCAGTGACAGGGCGGAGGCAGATACGCAGTATTTT	CASSDRAEADTQYF
TRBV19	NA	TRBJ2-3	NA	TGTGCCAGTAGTATGGGGGCAGGGGCTCATACGCAGTATTTT	CASSMGAGAHTQYF
TRBV11-2	NA	TRBJ1-4	NA	TGTGCCAGCAGCTTAGCCCTCGGACATGCAACTAATGAAAAACTGTTTTTT	CASSLALGHATNEKLFF
TRBV30	NA	TRBJ2-3	NA	TGTGCCTCAGCAACTAGCACAGATACGCAGTATTTT	CASATSTDTQYF
TRBV7-2	NA	TRBJ1-1	NA	TGTGCCAGCAGCTTAGCGTATCCAGGGCTGAACACTGAAGCTTTCTTT	CASSLAYPGLNTEAFF
TRBV7-8	NA	TRBJ1-5	NA	TGTGCCAGCAGCTTAGCAGGGACACTTTATAGCAATCAGCCCCAGCATTTT	CASSLAGTLYSNQPQHF
TRBV6-2/TRBV6-3	NA	TRBJ1-2	NA	TGTGCCAGCAGTGGCTTGACAGGCTATGGCTACACCTTC	CASSGLTGYGYTF
TRBV10-3	TRBD2	TRBJ2-1	NA	TGTGCCATCAGCTCGACTAGCGGGGGATCCGGCAATGAGCAGTTCTTC	CAISSTSGGSGNEQFF
TRBV4-3	TRBD2	TRBJ2-7	NA	TGCGCCAGCAGCCAAATCACTAGCGTTGTCGGCGAGCAGTACTTC	CASSQITSVVGEQYF
TRBV28	TRBD1	TRBJ2-5	NA	TGTGCCAGCAGTTTGGGCCAGGGGGCCTTGGGTACGGAGACCCAGTACTTC	CASSLGQGALGTETQYF
TRBV30	NA	TRBJ1-3	once	TGTGCCTGGGCAGGTAGCTCTGGAAACACCATATATTTT	CAWAGSSGNTIYF
TRBV28	NA	TRBJ2-7	NA	TGTGCCAGCAGTCCGGCGGCTGGCGGGGTGTACGAGCAGTACTTC	CASSPAAGGVYEQYF
TRBV15	TRBD2	TRBJ2-1	NA	TGTGCCACCCCTGGGCGGGAGAGGGATGAGCAGTTCTTC	CATPGRERDEQFF
TRBV19	NA	TRBJ1-5	NA	TGTGCCAGTAGTCCCGCGAGCTCCAATCAGCCCCAGCATTTT	CASSPASSNQPQHF
TRBV2	NA	TRBJ1-5	few	TGTGCCAGCAGTGGCGATGGCAGGGGAAATCAGCCCCAGCATTTT	CASSGDGRGNQPQHF
TRBV18	TRBD1	TRBJ1-1	NA	TGTGCCAGCTCACCAAGGACAGGGGGAGAAACTGAAGCTTTCTTT	CASSPRTGGETEAFF
TRBV27	NA	TRBJ2-3	NA	TGTGCCAGCAGTCCCGTACGCACAGATACGCAGTATTTT	CASSPVRTDTQYF
TRBV24-1	TRBD1	TRBJ2-7	NA	TGTGCCACAAGCCAGACAGGGGAGTACGAGCAGTACTTC	CATSQTGEYEQYF
TRBV7-6	NA	TRBJ2-1	NA	TGTGCCAGCAGCTTAGGATCCGGGGGGCTTTACAATGAGCAGTTCTTC	CASSLGSGGLYNEQFF
TRBV19	NA	TRBJ1-2	NA	TGTGCCAGTAATGAGTCCAGGGGTTGGTGTCAGGGAGTCTATGGCTACACCTTC	CASNESRGWCQGVYGYTF
TRBV5-6	NA	TRBJ2-7	NA	TGTGCCAGCAGTTTAGCAGGGAGCTCCTACGAGCAGTACTTC	CASSLAGSSYEQYF
TRBV28	TRBD1	TRBJ2-7	NA	TGTGCCAGCAGTCCCCCGGGACAGACCAACTACGAGCAGTACTTC	CASSPPGQTNYEQYF
TRBV10-3	NA	TRBJ1-2	NA	TGTGCCATCAGTGCCGAGGACTATGGCTACACCTTC	CAISAEDYGYTF
TRBV27	NA	TRBJ1-6	NA	TGTGCCAGCAGTTTAAGTGGGGAGGTTAATTCACCCCTCCACTTT	CASSLSGEVNSPLHF
TRBV5-1	NA	TRBJ2-5	NA	TGCGCCAGCAGCAACCAAGAGACCCAGTACTTC	CASSNQETQYF